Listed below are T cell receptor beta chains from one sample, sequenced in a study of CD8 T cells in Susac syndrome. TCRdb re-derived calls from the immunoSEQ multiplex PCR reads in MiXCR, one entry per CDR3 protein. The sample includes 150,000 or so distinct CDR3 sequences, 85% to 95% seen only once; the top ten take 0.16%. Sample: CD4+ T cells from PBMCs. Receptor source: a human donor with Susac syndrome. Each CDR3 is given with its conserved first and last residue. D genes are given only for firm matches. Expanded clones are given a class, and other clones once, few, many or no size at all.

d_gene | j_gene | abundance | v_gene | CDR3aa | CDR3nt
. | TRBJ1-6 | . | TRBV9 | CASSERTLDSPLHF | TGTGCCAGCAGCGAAAGAACTTTGGATTCACCCCTCCACTTT
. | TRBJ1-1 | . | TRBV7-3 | CASRPGTDPTEAFF | TGTGCCAGCAGACCCGGGACCGACCCCACTGAAGCTTTCTTT
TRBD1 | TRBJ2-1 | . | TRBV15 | CATSSRDRVTWQFF | TGTGCCACCAGCAGCCGAGACAGGGTAACGTGGCAGTTCTTC
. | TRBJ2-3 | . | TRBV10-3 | CAISESPGGTDTQYF | TGTGCCATCAGTGAGTCCCCGGGGGGCACAGATACGCAGTATTTT
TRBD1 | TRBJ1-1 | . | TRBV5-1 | CASRQQGGPSEAFF | TGCGCCAGCAGGCAGCAGGGGGGGCCGAGTGAAGCTTTCTTT
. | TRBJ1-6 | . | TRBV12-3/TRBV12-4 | CASSLGAGNSPLHF | TGTGCCAGCAGTTTAGGGGCAGGTAATTCACCCCTCCACTTT
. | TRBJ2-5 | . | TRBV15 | CATSRDLGGQETQYF | TGTGCCACCAGCAGAGATCTAGGGGGACAAGAGACCCAGTACTTC
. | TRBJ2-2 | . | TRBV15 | CATSPPVTGELFF | TGTGCCACCAGCCCCCCGGTCACCGGGGAGCTGTTTTTT
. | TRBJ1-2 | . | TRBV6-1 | CASTQGRGYTF | TGTGCCAGCACCCAGGGACGGGGCTACACCTTC
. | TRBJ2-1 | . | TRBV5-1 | CASSPGGQSNDNEQFF | TGCGCCAGCAGCCCCGGGGGACAGAGTAATGACAATGAGCAGTTCTTC
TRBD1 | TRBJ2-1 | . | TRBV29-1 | CSGLTGGSYNEQFF | TGCAGCGGATTGACAGGGGGCTCCTACAATGAGCAGTTCTTC
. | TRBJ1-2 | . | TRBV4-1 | CASSQDTARDYGYTF | TGCGCCAGCAGCCAAGATACAGCACGGGACTATGGCTACACCTTC
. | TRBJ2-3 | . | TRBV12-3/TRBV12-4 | CASSTSTGRLSTDTQYF | .
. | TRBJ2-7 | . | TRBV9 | CASSPGDSYEQYF | TGTGCCAGCAGCCCGGGGGACTCCTACGAGCAGTACTTC
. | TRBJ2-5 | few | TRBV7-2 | CASSPPQGVETQYF | TGTGCCAGCAGCCCCCCCCAGGGCGTAGAGACCCAGTACTTC
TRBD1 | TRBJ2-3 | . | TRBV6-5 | CASSLLGQGDTDTQYF | TGTGCCAGCAGCTTACTCGGACAGGGCGACACAGATACGCAGTATTTT
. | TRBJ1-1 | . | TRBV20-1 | CSAGPILNTEAFF | TGCAGTGCTGGACCAATACTGAACACTGAAGCTTTCTTT
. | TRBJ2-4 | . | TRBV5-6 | CASSSSASGTAKNIQYF | TGTGCCAGCAGCTCCTCAGCCTCGGGCACGGCCAAAAACATTCAGTACTTC
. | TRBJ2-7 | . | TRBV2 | CASRDRQYF | TGTGCCAGCAGGGACAGGCAGTACTTC
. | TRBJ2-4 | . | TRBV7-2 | CASSQTRTASLIQYF | TGTGCCAGCAGCCAAACCCGAACAGCGAGTCTCATTCAGTACTTC
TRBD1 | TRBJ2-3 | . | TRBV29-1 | CSVEDREEADTQYF | TGCAGCGTTGAGGACAGGGAGGAGGCAGATACGCAGTATTTT
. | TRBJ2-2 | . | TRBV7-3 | CASSQSTGELFF | TGTGCCAGCAGCCAATCAACCGGGGAGCTGTTTTTT
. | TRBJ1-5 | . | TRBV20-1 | CSAAFGIVNQPQHF | TGCAGTGCGGCATTCGGGATAGTCAATCAGCCCCAGCATTTT
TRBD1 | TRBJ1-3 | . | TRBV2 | CASSGQGLDTIYF | TGTGCCAGCAGTGGACAGGGGTTGGACACCATATATTTT
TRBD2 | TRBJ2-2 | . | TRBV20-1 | CSVPGTSGTGELFF | TGCAGCGTCCCCGGGACTAGCGGCACCGGGGAGCTGTTTTTT
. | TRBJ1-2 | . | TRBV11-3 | CASSLDRAGCTF | TGTGCCAGCAGCTTAGACAGGGCTGGCTGCACCTTC
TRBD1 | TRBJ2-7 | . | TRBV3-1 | CASSDMGDRVYEQYF | TGTGCCAGCAGTGACATGGGGGACAGGGTGTACGAGCAGTACTTC
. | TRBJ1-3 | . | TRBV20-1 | CSARSQPGPTIYF | TGCAGTGCTAGGAGTCAGCCAGGTCCCACCATATATTTT
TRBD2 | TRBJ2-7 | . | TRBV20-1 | CSAPPAGAADEQYF | TGCAGTGCTCCCCCAGCGGGGGCTGCCGACGAGCAGTACTTC
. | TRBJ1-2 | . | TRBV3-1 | CASSQPPGGYTF | TGTGCCAGCAGCCAACCCCCTGGGGGCTACACCTTC
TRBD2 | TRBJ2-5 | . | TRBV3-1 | CASSHTGLARTKTQYF | TGTGCCAGCAGCCATACAGGACTAGCTAGGACAAAGACCCAGTACTTC
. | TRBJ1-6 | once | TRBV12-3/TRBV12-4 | CASSRNRYSPLHF | TGTGCCAGCAGTCGAAACAGGTATTCACCCCTCCACTTT
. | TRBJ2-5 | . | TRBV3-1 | CASSQDLLGETQYF | TGTGCCAGCAGCCAAGACCTCCTAGGGGAGACCCAGTACTTC
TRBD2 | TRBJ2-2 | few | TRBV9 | CASSNSGGASGELFF | TGTGCCAGCAGCAATAGCGGGGGGGCCTCCGGGGAGCTGTTTTTT
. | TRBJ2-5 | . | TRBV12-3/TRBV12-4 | CASRMTPLGQETQYF | TGTGCCAGCAGGATGACGCCCCTGGGACAAGAGACCCAGTACTTC
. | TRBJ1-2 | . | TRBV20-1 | CSAPPPGRYGYTF | TGCAGTGCTCCCCCACCGGGGCGGTATGGCTACACCTTC
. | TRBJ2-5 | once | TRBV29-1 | CSVDGLQETQYF | TGCAGCGTTGATGGCCTCCAAGAGACCCAGTACTTC
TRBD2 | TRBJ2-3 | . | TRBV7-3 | CASGDSGGDTQYF | TGTGCCAGCGGCGATAGCGGGGGGGATACGCAGTATTTT
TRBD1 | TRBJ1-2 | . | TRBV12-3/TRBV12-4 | CASSPGRGQSYGYTF | TGTGCCAGCAGTCCCGGGAGGGGGCAAAGCTATGGCTACACCTTC
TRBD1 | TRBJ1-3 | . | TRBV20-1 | CSAGDRSHSGNTIYF | TGCAGTGCCGGGGACAGATCCCACTCTGGAAACACCATATATTTT
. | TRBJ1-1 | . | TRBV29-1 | CSVEAGRGTEAFF | TGCAGCGTCGAGGCGGGGCGCGGCACTGAAGCTTTCTTT
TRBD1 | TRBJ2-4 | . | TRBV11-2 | CASRTGAKNIQYF | TGTGCCAGCAGGACAGGGGCCAAAAACATTCAGTACTTC
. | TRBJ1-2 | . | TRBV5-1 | CASSQKVGPRDGYTF | TGCGCCAGCAGCCAGAAGGTTGGTCCCCGGGATGGCTACACCTTC